This T cell receptor (beta chain) was documented in a study of OX40 agonist ivuxolimab in advanced cancers. Sequencing used immunoSEQ multiplex PCR; TCRdb keeps in-frame clones, though not all of them. The repertoire holds 90,000 or so clones, with approximately 92% as singletons. At baseline, cycle 4 day 1, and cycle 7 day 1, blood was sampled. Trimming took 1 base from V and 8 from J, leaving 15 bases between them. Germline-derived CDR1 and CDR2 are MGHRA and YSYEKL. The CDR3 has 15 amino acids. The rearrangement uses TRBV4-1 and TRBJ2-1, with TRBD2 as a possible D gene (6 bases). The source material was CD4+ or CD8+ T cells sorted from blood, sampled in a trial of the OX40 agonist ivuxolimab. The sequence was obtained from an adult with an advanced solid tumor such as melanoma, head and neck, liver or kidney cancer. The CDR3 DNA is TGCGCCAGCAGCCAAGTGGGGCGCGGGAAGGATGAGCAGTTCTTC. This encodes CASSQVGRGKDEQFF.